This T cell receptor beta chain was captured by sequencing in a study of T-cell memory formation after mild COVID-19. Each CDR3 protein is one row after TCRdb ran MiXCR on the 5' RACE reads. The sample holds roughly 190,000 distinct CDR3 sequences, approximately 30% seen once. The study, taken as a whole, reports: Day 15 to 85 contracting clones showed balanced CD4/CD8; later expanders leaned CD4+.

This clonotype came up a few times. Antigen: not known. This sequence was found in an adult woman who had mild COVID-19 (a few samples of this study predate the infection). Cell type and time point are not known. The sequenced sample was PBMCs or a T cell subset sorted from them (not recorded which).

The CDR3 is CASIGTGDGYTF. The CDR3 nucleotides are TGTGCCAGCATAGGGACAGGGGATGGCTACACCTTC. The V gene is TRBV6-5, the J gene TRBJ1-2; 10 bases are a match to TRBD1. J was trimmed by 6 bases and V by 7 bases; bases with no gene match: 2. Germline assignment: CDR1 MNHEY and CDR2 SVGAGI. The CDR3 totals 12 residues.